This entry lists 24 T cell receptor beta chains sequenced from one sample in a study of shared clonotypes between healthy human individuals. Using immunoSEQ multiplex PCR, the repertoire was profiled, and TCRdb retains in-frame clones only, with some absent. The sample lists approximately 2,000,000 clones; roughly 92% were seen once. The specimen was naive CD4+ T cells from PBMCs. Subset in this sample: CD45RA+ positively selected. These receptor sequences come from a man between 18 and 29 years old in good health. Some clones in this sample may be carry-over from other donors' samples.

Only one count was recorded for this clone. The chain uses TRBV7-2 and TRBJ1-1; tentative D call: TRBD1 (5 bases). The CDR3 loop spans 13 amino acids. V lost 7 bases to trimming and J lost 1 base, with 10 bases between them. In germline, CDR1 is SGHTA, CDR2 FQGNSA. The CDR3 DNA is TGTGCCAGCACCTACGACAGGAACACTGAAGCTTTCTTT. It yields the protein CASTYDRNTEAFF.

The chain links TRBV7-3 to TRBJ2-7, with 8 bases aligning to TRBD2. Trimming cost V 1 base and J 2 bases; bases outside gene matches: 7. The CDR3 is 16 amino acids. Germline V gene data show CDR1 as SGHTA and CDR2 as FQGTGA. CDR3 protein: CASSLSSGNTAYEQYF. The CDR3 nucleotides are TGTGCCAGCAGCTTAAGTAGCGGGAATACCGCCTACGAGCAGTACTTC.

The gene calls are TRBV10-3 and TRBJ1-1; perhaps TRBD1 as D (6 bases). Germline lookup yields CDR1 ENHRY and CDR2 SYGVKD. The CDR3 length is 16 residues. Between the trimmed V and J ends, which lost 2 bases and 1 base, there was a span of 14 bases. The CDR3 region has the DNA TGTGCCATCAGTGAGGGGCAGGGGTGGGCGAACACTGAAGCTTTCTTT. Protein sequence: CAISEGQGWANTEAFF.

V gene TRBV6-6 combines with J gene TRBJ2-1, with 10 bases fitting TRBD1. V shed 7 bases and J 9 bases; nucleotides not matched to a gene: 12. Germline V gene lookup returns CDR1 MNHNY and CDR2 SVGAGI (reference sequence). The CDR3 loop spans 15 amino acids. CDR3 sequence (DNA): TGTGCCAGCAACGCGGGACAGGGGCTTCGCGGTGAGCAGTTCTTC. Encoded protein: CASNAGQGLRGEQFF.

The V gene is TRBV2, the J gene TRBJ2-7, with TRBD2 matching 12 bases. Per germline, CDR1 SNHLY and CDR2 FYNNEI. The CDR3 length is 17 residues. V lost 5 bases to trimming and J lost 1 base; unmatched junction nucleotides: 9. The CDR3, as DNA: TGTGCCAGCAGTACCACGCTAGCGGGAGGGAATTCCTACGAGCAGTACTTC. Its protein product is CASSTTLAGGNSYEQYF.

The chain couples TRBV27 to TRBJ1-1; TRBD1 matches at 9 bases. Germline lookup yields CDR1 MNHEY and CDR2 SMNVEV (reference sequence). J lost 1 base, V lost 2 bases, and 14 bases had no gene match. The CDR3 length is 19 residues. DNA for the CDR3: TGTGCCAGCAGTTTAACCGGGACAGGGACTACCCGGGAGAACACTGAAGCTTTCTTT. It encodes CASSLTGTGTTRENTEAFF.

Details on this clone: Other DNA sequences from this sample encode an identical CDR3 as well. The rearrangement joins TRBV4-1 to TRBJ2-5, with D unresolved. The CDR3 spans 12 residues. CDR1 MGHRA and CDR2 YSYEKL come from the germline V gene. V dropped 2 bases and J dropped 4 bases, with 5 bases sitting between them. DNA of the CDR3: TGCGCCAGCAGCCAAACTCGAGAGACCCAGTACTTC. Translating gives CASSQTRETQYF.

CDR3 coding DNA: TGCGCCAGCAGCCGAACACAGGGGGCTTACGAAAAACTGTTTTTT. Protein sequence: CASSRTQGAYEKLFF. The J gene is TRBJ1-4, the V gene TRBV4-3, with 9 bases that match TRBD1. CDR1 is LGHNA and CDR2 is YSLEER in the germline V gene. The V gene end was trimmed by 4 bases and the J gene end by 8 bases; junction bases not matched to a gene: 8. This CDR3 is 15 amino acids long.

The V and J genes are TRBV6-1 and TRBJ1-3; D is ambiguous. Germline CDR1 and CDR2: MNHNS and SASEGT. Deletions cut 6 bases from V and 3 bases from J, with 15 bases between. The CDR3 runs 15 residues. The CDR3 bases are TGTGCCAGCAGGGTCAGCGGCGGGTATGGAAACACCATATATTTT. As protein: CASRVSGGYGNTIYF.

The CDR3 protein is CASSNRQRGGSNQPQHF. The CDR3 region has the DNA TGTGCCAGCAGTAATCGGCAGCGGGGTGGAAGCAATCAGCCCCAGCATTTT. J is TRBJ1-5 and V is TRBV27; D gene unclear. The CDR3 spans 17 residues. Trimming removed 5 bases from V and 1 base from J, with 18 bases in between. Germline assignment: CDR1 MNHEY and CDR2 SMNVEV (reference sequence).

The chain links TRBV7-5 to TRBJ2-7; the table's D call, TRBD1, has no DNA check behind it. TRBV7-5 is listed as a pseudogene. The CDR3 runs 13 residues. CDR3 DNA: TGTGCCAGCAGCCCTACTTACAGGGCCGAGCAGTACTTC. Protein sequence: CASSPTYRAEQYF.

The chain combines TRBV18 with TRBJ2-5; possibly TRBD1 for D (5 bases). CDR3 size: 15 residues. CDR1 and CDR2 from the germline V gene are KGHSH and LQKENI. Trimming left V 3 bases short and J 3 bases short, with 14 bases between. The CDR3 region is CASSPGTGRKETQYF. CDR3 DNA sequence: TGTGCCAGCTCACCTGGAACAGGACGGAAAGAGACCCAGTACTTC.

The chain couples TRBV4-1 to TRBJ1-4; D is possibly TRBD1 (5 bases). V was cut by 3 bases and J by 4 bases, with 9 bases left in between. The length of the CDR3 is 14 residues. Germline V lookup: CDR1 MGHRA, CDR2 YSYEKL. Here the CDR3 reads CASSHQGFNEKLFF. As DNA, the CDR3 is TGCGCCAGCAGCCATCAGGGCTTTAATGAAAAACTGTTTTTT.

The chain employs TRBV2 and TRBJ2-3; D remains unclear. The CDR3 covers 16 residues. Trimming left V 3 bases short and J 2 bases short, with 15 bases between. Germline CDR1 and CDR2: SNHLY and FYNNEI. CDR3 amino acids: CASSDRPGIDTDTQYF. As DNA, the CDR3 is TGTGCCAGCAGTGATCGGCCTGGAATTGACACAGATACGCAGTATTTT.

The genes are TRBV7-2 and TRBJ1-2; 8 nucleotides line up with TRBD1. CDR1 and CDR2 (germline): SGHTA, FQGNSA. CDR3 length equals 14 residues. The ends lost 3 bases at V and 4 bases at J; junction bases unmatched: 4. The CDR3 here is CASSLDRVAYGYTF. The CDR3 DNA reads TGTGCCAGCAGCTTGGACAGGGTGGCCTATGGCTACACCTTC.

V usage is TRBV7-8 and J usage is TRBJ1-2; D possibly corresponds to TRBD1 (6 bases). The V and J ends lost 3 bases and 4 bases respectively, with 12 bases between them. This CDR3 contains 14 residues. In germline, CDR1 is SGHVS, CDR2 FQNEAQ. CDR3 sequence: CASSFKDRSYGYTF. In DNA form, the CDR3 reads TGTGCCAGCAGCTTCAAGGACAGAAGCTATGGCTACACCTTC.

The chain employs TRBV5-8 and TRBJ2-7; 7 nucleotides line up with TRBD2. Per the germline V gene, CDR1 is SGHTS and CDR2 is YDEGEE. The V segment lost 2 bases and the J segment 5 bases; nucleotides outside the gene matches: 10. This CDR3 comprises 15 residues. The CDR3: CASSFRGGSYDEQYF. CDR3 coding DNA: TGTGCCAGCAGCTTTCGGGGCGGGAGCTACGACGAGCAGTACTTC.

This clone was found a few times. The rearrangement joins TRBV7-3 to TRBJ1-1; D gene uncertain. Germline-derived CDR1 and CDR2 are SGHTA and FQGTGA. The CDR3 loop spans 14 amino acids. Deletions cut 5 bases from V and 0 bases from J, with 10 bases between. The CDR3 protein is CASSRSALNTEAFF. CDR3 DNA: TGTGCCAGCAGCCGATCGGCCCTGAACACTGAAGCTTTCTTT. The variable domain in full, completed from reference TRBV7-3 and TRBJ1-1, reads GAGVSQTPSNKVTEKGKYVELRCDPISGHTALYWYRQSLGQGPEFLIYFQGTGAADDSGLPNDRFFAVRPEGSVSTLKIQRTERGDSAVYLCASSRSALNTEAFFGQGTRLTVV.

The chain combines TRBV5-1 with TRBJ2-7, with D perhaps matching TRBD1 (5 bases). V gave up 0 bases and J gave up 0 bases, with 13 bases separating them. The V gene's germline CDR1 is SGHRS and CDR2 YFSETQ. The CDR3 has 16 amino acids. The CDR3 protein is CASSLVAGFSSYEQYF. The DNA of the CDR3 is TGCGCCAGCAGCTTGGTAGCAGGGTTTTCCTCCTACGAGCAGTACTTC. Full variable domain (missing parts from reference TRBV5-1 and TRBJ2-7): KAGVTQTPRYLIKTRGQQVTLSCSPISGHRSVSWYQQTPGQGLQFLFEYFSETQRNKGNFPGRFSGRQFSNSRSEMNVSTLELGDSALYLCASSLVAGFSSYEQYFGPGTRLTVT.

This sequence joins TRBV4-3 and TRBJ1-1; the match to TRBD1 covers 8 bases. The CDR3 is 15 amino acids. Trimming cost V 3 bases and J 1 base; bases outside gene matches: 4. CDR1 and CDR2 (germline): LGHNA, YSLEER. The CDR3 reads CASSHGQGRNTEAFF. The CDR3 DNA reads as TGCGCCAGCAGCCACGGACAGGGACGGAACACTGAAGCTTTCTTT.

V gene TRBV2 combines with J gene TRBJ2-3, with D hard to call. Trimming shortened V by 7 bases and J by 0 bases, and 14 bases separated the two germline ends. CDR3 length: 15 residues. Germline loops: CDR1 SNHLY, CDR2 FYNNEI. The CDR3 loop reads CASTYGGVSTDTQYF. The CDR3 coding sequence is TGTGCCAGCACGTACGGTGGCGTCAGCACAGATACGCAGTATTTT.

The chain has TRBV27 and TRBJ1-4; the match to TRBD1 covers 10 bases. The V gene end was trimmed by 2 bases and the J gene end by 8 bases; junction bases not matched to a gene: 8. The CDR3 consists of 16 residues. Germline lookup yields CDR1 MNHEY and CDR2 SMNVEV (reference sequence). The CDR3 here is CASSLMKPGQGEKLFF. In DNA form, the CDR3 reads TGTGCCAGCAGTTTAATGAAGCCGGGACAGGGGGAAAAACTGTTTTTT.

The chain links TRBV19 to TRBJ2-3; TRBD1 matches at 9 bases. The V gene's germline CDR1 is LNHDA and CDR2 SQIVND (reference sequence). This CDR3 has 15 amino acids. V lost 8 bases, J lost 5 bases, and 11 bases stayed unmatched. CDR3 protein: CASSTGGIQRDTQYF. The DNA for the CDR3 is TGTGCCAGTTCCACAGGGGGCATTCAGCGAGATACGCAGTATTTT.

The chain joins TRBV30 to TRBJ2-7, with 8 bases matching TRBD1. The CDR3 consists of 14 residues. The germline V gene encodes CDR1 GTSNPN and CDR2 SVGIG (reference sequence). V trimming: 2 bases; J trimming: 3 bases; junction bases outside the gene matches: 6. CDR3 nucleotide sequence: TGTGCCTGGAGTCGGGACAGGACCCGCTACGAGCAGTACTTC. Protein product: CAWSRDRTRYEQYF.